A single sample gave rise to the 24 T cell receptor beta chains below, sequenced in a study of low-dose radiotherapy and immunotherapy resistance in tumors. Primers used for first-strand cDNA, a TRAV- and TRBV-specific set, covered both alpha and beta chains. Using a constant-region primer together with a V-primer adapter, TCRs were subjected to 15 to 25 PCR cycles of amplification. TCRdb redid the calling of the reads with MiXCR, one entry per CDR3 protein. The repertoire consists of about 84,000 distinct CDR3 sequences, with 17% occurring once and the leading ten covering approximately 1.5%. As for time point: after trial treatment. Treatment meaning: LDRT plus nivolumab, ipilimumab, low-dose cyclophosphamide and aspirin (RACIN trial). Specimen: PBMCs, collected after low-dose radiotherapy plus immunotherapy. The receptors come from a male donor with prostate cancer.

The gene calls are TRBV27 and TRBJ2-5; D remains unclear. The length of the CDR3 is 11 residues. CDR1 and CDR2 (germline): MNHEY, SMNVEV (reference sequence). Trimming took 7 bases from V and 3 from J, leaving 6 bases between them. The CDR3 spells CASNSEETQYF. The CDR3 bases are TGTGCCAGCAATTCAGAAGAGACCCAGTACTTC.

This chain uses TRBV5-3 with TRBJ1-4; D call uncertain. TRBV5-3 is labeled an ORF, and its function is uncertain. The CDR3 loop spans 15 amino acids. Trimming stripped 8 bases from V and 0 bases from J, with 14 bases between. This CDR3 reads CASSLGTATNEKLFF. The CDR3, as DNA: TGTGCCAGCAGCCTTGGAACTGCAACTAATGAAAAACTGTTTTTT.

This clonotype was counted many times. The chain couples TRBV2 to TRBJ1-4; TRBD1 aligns across 7 bases. Germline lookup yields CDR1 SNHLY and CDR2 FYNNEI. V gave up 10 bases and J gave up 2 bases; unmatched junction bases: 7. This CDR3 spans 14 amino acids. DNA for the CDR3: TGTGCCACTTTACAGGGGACCACTAATGAAAAACTGTTTTTT. Its translation: CATLQGTTNEKLFF. Filled out from reference TRBV2 and TRBJ1-4, the complete variable domain reads EPEVTQTPSHQVTQMGQEVILRCVPISNHLYFYWYRQILGQKVEFLVSFYNNEISEKSEIFDDQFSVERPDGSNFTLKIRSTKLEDSAMYFCATLQGTTNEKLFFGSGTQLSVL.

This clonotype was observed at least ten times. The V gene is TRBV6-5, the J gene TRBJ1-5; D possibly corresponds to TRBD1 (6 bases). Germline V lookup: CDR1 MNHEY, CDR2 SVGAGI. The CDR3 has 12 amino acids. Deletions cut 8 bases from V and 5 bases from J, with 10 bases between. Here the CDR3 reads CASGQKDQPQHF. DNA for the CDR3: TGTGCCAGCGGACAGAAGGATCAGCCCCAGCATTTT.

This clonotype was detected ten times or more. V and J are TRBV23-1 and TRBJ2-7; 7 bases line up with TRBD1. TRBV23-1 is filed as an ORF, its function uncertain. This CDR3 has 16 amino acids. V lost 3 bases and J lost 0; bases outside the gene matches: 8. The CDR3 nucleotides read TGCGCCAGCAGTCATACAGGGGCGCCGCCCTCCTACGAGCAGTACTTC. It specifies CASSHTGAPPSYEQYF.

CDR3 bases: TGTGCCAGCAGCCACGGGACAAATCAGCCCCAGCATTTT. This sequence encodes CASSHGTNQPQHF. The J gene is TRBJ1-5, the V gene TRBV28; TRBD1 might be the D (6 bases). This CDR3 is built from 13 residues. The V and J ends lost 6 bases and 4 bases respectively, with 10 bases between them. Per the germline V gene, CDR1 is MDHEN and CDR2 is SYDVKM.

In the case of this clonotype: Since a far larger clone is one base different, this is likely a read error. V is TRBV6-8 and J is TRBJ2-3; D possibly corresponds to TRBD2 (5 bases). This CDR3 is built from 12 residues. From germline, CDR1 is MNHGY and CDR2 SAAAGT. The CDR3 sequence: CGSSRAESTQYF. The CDR3 DNA is TGTGGCAGCAGTCGAGCGGAGTCTACGCAGTATTTT.

This chain uses TRBV12-5 with TRBJ2-2, with D possibly matching TRBD1 (6 bases). Germline CDR1 and CDR2: LGHNT and FRNRAP. The CDR3 is 14 amino acids. V lost 2 bases, J lost 8 bases, and 12 bases lay in between. The CDR3 nucleotides read TGTGCTAGTGGTTTGTCGCTTGACAGGGGGGAGCTGTTTTTT. Protein: CASGLSLDRGELFF.

This clonotype was counted at least ten times. This chain joins TRBV28 and TRBJ1-3; D is possibly TRBD1 (5 bases). V dropped 6 bases and J dropped 0 bases, with 9 bases sitting between them. Germline V lookup: CDR1 MDHEN, CDR2 SYDVKM. The CDR3 runs to 14 residues. The CDR3, as DNA: TGTGCCAGCAGCGGACATCACTCTGGAAACACCATATATTTT. It translates to CASSGHHSGNTIYF.

Ten or more counts support this clonotype. This chain uses TRBV12-3 or TRBV12-4 with TRBJ2-3; a weak D match, TRBD1 (6 bases). The germline V and J ends were trimmed by 3 bases and 1 base, with 11 bases remaining between them. This CDR3 spans 15 amino acids. The CDR3 protein is CASSFDRTGTDTQYF. CDR3 sequence (DNA): TGTGCCAGCAGTTTCGACAGGACGGGCACAGATACGCAGTATTTT.

This clonotype was seen repeatedly, ten times or more. This sequence joins TRBV29-1 and TRBJ2-5; TRBD1 agrees at 8 bases. Germline trimming cut 7 bases from V and 4 bases from J; bases unmatched to any gene: 5. CDR1 and CDR2 (germline): SQVTM, ANQGSEA. The CDR3 spans 12 residues. The CDR3 reads CSGRQGTETQYF. The CDR3 DNA sequence: TGCAGCGGCCGACAGGGGACAGAGACCCAGTACTTC.

The gene calls are TRBV29-1 and TRBJ2-5; D is unresolved. With 4 bases removed from V and 7 bases from J, the gap between germline ends came to 10 bases. This CDR3 region has 11 residues. Germline CDR1 is SQVTM and CDR2 is ANQGSEA. This CDR3 reads CSVGEKGTQYF. DNA for the CDR3: TGCAGCGTTGGGGAAAAAGGGACCCAGTACTTC.

Many counts were recorded for this clonotype. The CDR3 protein is CASSLGASSYNEQFF. The CDR3 DNA reads as TGTGCCAGCAGCTTAGGGGCGAGCTCCTACAATGAGCAGTTCTTC. The chain has TRBV7-3 and TRBJ2-1, with a tentative D call TRBD1 (5 bases). V was trimmed by 2 bases and J by 0 bases, leaving 8 bases between them. Germline V gene data show CDR1 as SGHTA and CDR2 as FQGTGA. The CDR3 spans 15 residues.

This clonotype was seen many times. The J gene is TRBJ2-1, the V gene TRBV6-6; 10 bases map to TRBD1. CDR3 length equals 16 residues. The V and J ends lost 7 bases and 0 bases, in that order; junction bases with no gene match: 6. Germline V gives CDR1 MNHNY, CDR2 SVGAGI (reference sequence). DNA of the CDR3: TGTGCCAGCAACCTGAGGACAGGGGGCTCCTACAATGAGCAGTTCTTC. Its protein product is CASNLRTGGSYNEQFF.

This clonotype was counted many times. This sequence joins TRBV11-2 and TRBJ2-7, with unresolved D. V lost 5 bases to trimming and J lost 1 base, with 15 bases between them. The CDR3 covers 15 residues. Per the germline V gene, CDR1 is SGHAT and CDR2 is FQNNGV. CDR3 sequence reads: CASSHHQASSYEQYF. The DNA of the CDR3 is TGTGCCAGCAGCCACCACCAGGCATCATCCTACGAGCAGTACTTC.

J is TRBJ1-1 and V is TRBV19; perhaps TRBD1 as D (6 bases). V was pared by 5 bases and J by 1 base, with 11 bases between. Per germline, CDR1 LNHDA and CDR2 SQIVND (reference sequence). The CDR3 length is 14 residues. CDR3 protein: CASSRPGQNTEAFF. The CDR3 nucleotides read TGTGCCAGTAGTCGACCGGGACAGAACACTGAAGCTTTCTTT.

Comment on this clonotype: A far larger clone differs by one base, so this is likely a read error. The CDR3 coding sequence is TGCGCCAGCAGCCCTGCCGGGACAGGGATTGGGGGCTCCTACGAGCAGTTCTTC. This gives the protein CASSPAGTGIGGSYEQFF. The genes are TRBV5-1 and TRBJ2-1, with 9 nucleotides matching TRBD1. CDR1 and CDR2 from the germline V gene are SGHRS and YFSETQ. V shed 4 bases, J shed 10 bases, and the junction held 21 bases outside the gene matches. This CDR3 region has 18 residues.

Many counts were recorded for this clonotype. This chain connects TRBV5-6 to TRBJ2-7; D remains ambiguous. Germline V gene sequence: CDR1 SGHDT, CDR2 YYEEEE. CDR3 length: 13 residues. The V end lost 4 bases, the J end lost 2 bases, and 10 bases lay between the germline ends. The CDR3 sequence is CASSPLTAYEQYF. CDR3 coding DNA: TGTGCCAGCAGCCCGTTAACCGCCTACGAGCAGTACTTC.

This clonotype has ten or more counts. The chain couples TRBV7-2 to TRBJ2-1, with unresolved D. The CDR3 loop spans 13 amino acids. Germline V gene lookup returns CDR1 SGHTA and CDR2 FQGNSA. With 1 base removed from V and 10 bases from J, the gap between germline ends came to 11 bases. The CDR3 region has the DNA TGTGCCAGCAGCTTAGAGATGCCTGACGAGCAGTTCTTC. Its translation: CASSLEMPDEQFF. The full variable domain, rest sourced from reference TRBV7-2 and TRBJ2-1, is GAGVSQSPSNKVTEKGKDVELRCDPISGHTALYWYRQSLGQGLEFLIYFQGNSAPDKSGLPSDRFSAERTGGSVSTLTIQRTQQEDSAVYLCASSLEMPDEQFFGPGTRLTVL.

This clonotype was found many times. The chain carries TRBV2 and TRBJ2-3; 13 bases are a match to TRBD2. The germline V gene has CDR1 SNHLY and CDR2 FYNNEI. Trimming cost V 3 bases and J 1 base; bases outside gene matches: 1. The CDR3 runs 16 residues. The CDR3 protein is CASSEGLAGRTDTQYF. CDR3 DNA sequence: TGTGCCAGCAGTGAGGGACTAGCGGGACGCACAGATACGCAGTATTTT.

Of note for this clonotype: Since the CDR3 does not end with the conserved phenylalanine or tryptophan, this likely comes from a read error. For the CDR3, the DNA is TGTGCCAGCAGCTTAGTTGGTTCATATGGCTACACCTCC. It codes for CASSLVGSYGYTS. V usage is TRBV7-6 and J usage is TRBJ1-2; D gene uncertain. Deletions cut 1 base from V and 5 bases from J, with 8 bases between. This CDR3 has 13 amino acids. Germline V gene lookup returns CDR1 SGHVS and CDR2 FNYEAQ.

This clonotype was seen once. V gene TRBV14 combines with J gene TRBJ1-1; D gene unclear. V gave up 0 bases and J gave up 10 bases, with 12 bases separating them. Germline V lookup: CDR1 SGHDN, CDR2 FVKESK. The CDR3 is made up of 13 amino acids. The CDR3 region has the DNA TGTGCCAGCAGCCAAGATCCGGTATCCCGAGCTTTCTTT. Translating gives CASSQDPVSRAFF.

This clonotype was seen at least ten times. This sequence joins TRBV4-3 and TRBJ2-7, with 8 bases identical to TRBD1. The CDR3 sequence is 13 residues long. V was pared by 2 bases and J by 6 bases, with 3 bases of the junction left unmatched. Germline loops: CDR1 LGHNA, CDR2 YSLEER. In DNA, the CDR3 is TGCGCCAGCAGCCAACGACAGGGGATCGAGCAGTACTTC. It specifies CASSQRQGIEQYF.

There are many counts of this clonotype. This sequence joins TRBV6-5 and TRBJ2-5, with TRBD1 identical over 10 bases. The ends lost 4 bases at V and 5 bases at J; junction bases unmatched: 13. From germline, CDR1 is MNHEY and CDR2 SVGAGI. The CDR3 has 17 amino acids. CDR3 in amino acids: CASSFPPMTGGEETQYF. The CDR3 DNA reads as TGTGCCAGCAGTTTCCCGCCCATGACAGGGGGCGAGGAGACCCAGTACTTC.